This TCR beta chain is drawn from a study of OX40 agonist ivuxolimab in advanced cancers. The CDR3 is made up of 15 amino acids. V was pared by 0 bases and J by 2 bases, with 2 bases of the junction left unmatched. The V gene's germline CDR1 is SGHKS and CDR2 YYEKEE (reference sequence). Using immunoSEQ multiplex PCR, the repertoire was profiled, and TCRdb retains in-frame clones only, with some absent. The table includes tens of thousands of clones, around 90% detected once. The study's findings and limits: Patients who responded partially at 0.1-3.0 mg/kg showed clonal expansion ranking among the lowest. CD8+ T cells (on average) carried more expanded clones than CD4+ T cells.

As concerns this clone: What it binds is not known.

The chain has TRBV5-5 and TRBJ1-5; 7 positions agree with TRBD1. The source was CD4+ or CD8+ T cells sorted from blood, collected in a trial of the OX40 agonist ivuxolimab. This sequence was found in an adult with an advanced solid tumor such as melanoma, head and neck, liver or kidney cancer. DNA of the CDR3: TGTGCCAGCAGCTTGGTAGACAGGGGCAATCAGCCCCAGCATTTT. Its protein product is CASSLVDRGNQPQHF. Variable domain in full (rest from reference TRBV5-5 and TRBJ1-5): DAGVTQSPTHLIKTRGQQVTLRCSPISGHKSVSWYQQVLGQGPQFIFQYYEKEERGRGNFPDRFSARQFPNYSSELNVNALLLGDSALYLCASSLVDRGNQPQHFGDGTRLSIL.